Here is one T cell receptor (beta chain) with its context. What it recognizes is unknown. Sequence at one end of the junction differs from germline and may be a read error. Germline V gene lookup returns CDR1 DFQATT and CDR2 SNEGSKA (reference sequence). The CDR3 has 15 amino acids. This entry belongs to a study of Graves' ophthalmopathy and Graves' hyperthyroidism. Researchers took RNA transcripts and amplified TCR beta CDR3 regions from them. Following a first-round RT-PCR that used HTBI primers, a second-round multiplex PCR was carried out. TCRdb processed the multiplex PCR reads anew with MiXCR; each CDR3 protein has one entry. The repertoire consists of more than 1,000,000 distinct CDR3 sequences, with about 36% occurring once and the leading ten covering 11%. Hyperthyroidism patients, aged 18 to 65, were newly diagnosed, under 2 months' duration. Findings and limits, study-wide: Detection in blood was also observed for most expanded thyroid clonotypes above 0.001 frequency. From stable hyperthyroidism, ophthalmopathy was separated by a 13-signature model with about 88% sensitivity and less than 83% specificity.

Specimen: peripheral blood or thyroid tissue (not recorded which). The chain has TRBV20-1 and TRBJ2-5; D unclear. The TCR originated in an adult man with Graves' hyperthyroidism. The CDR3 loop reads CSAGDEFTAWETQYF. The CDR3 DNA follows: TGCAGTGCTGGAGATGAGTTTACCGCCTGGGAGACCCAGTACTTC.